This T cell receptor beta chain was sequenced in a study of OX40 agonist ivuxolimab in advanced cancers. Study summary: Patients assigned to dose escalation were diagnosed with hepatocellular carcinoma, melanoma, renal cell or head and neck cancer.

The count of this clone is one. The CDR3 covers 13 residues. The V and J ends lost 11 bases and 4 bases, in that order; junction bases with no gene match: 4. Germline V gene sequence: CDR1 SNHLY, CDR2 FYNNEI. Profiled with immunoSEQ multiplex PCR; TCRdb holds only in-frame clones, not every one. The sample includes approximately 13,000 clones, about four fifths seen only once; the top ten take around 45%. This specimen was CD4+ or CD8+ T cells sorted from blood, taken in a trial of the OX40 agonist ivuxolimab. This receptor was identified in an adult with an advanced solid tumor such as melanoma, head and neck, liver or kidney cancer. V usage is TRBV2 and J usage is TRBJ1-5; 11 bases match TRBD1. DNA of the CDR3: TGTGCCGGACAGGGGGCGCGAAATCAGCCCCAGCATTTT. Amino acids: CAGQGARNQPQHF.